This entry lists 19 T cell receptor beta chains sequenced from one sample in a study of T cell responses to AZD1222 COVID-19 vaccine. Generated by immunoSEQ multiplex PCR, the TCRdb table keeps only in-frame clones and is missing some. This sample has 46,000 or so clones, with over 65% found just once. Sequencing was performed on peripheral blood, taken on day 0 of AZD1222 vaccination. Source of these receptors: an adult in good health.

CDR3: CACQRAGSPLHF. Written as DNA, the CDR3 is TGTGCCTGCCAGAGGGCAGGGTCCCCCCTCCACTTT. This chain uses TRBV30 with TRBJ1-6; the D gene is possibly TRBD1 (5 bases). Germline values: CDR1 GTSNPN, CDR2 SVGIG (reference sequence). The CDR3 has 12 residues. Trimming left V 6 bases short and J 13 bases short, with 16 bases between.

This chain joins TRBV18 and TRBJ2-2; 7 nucleotides match TRBD1. The V gene's germline CDR1 is KGHSH and CDR2 LQKENI. V was pared by 5 bases and J by 6 bases, with 3 bases of the junction left unmatched. CDR3 length: 13 residues. In nucleotides, the CDR3 is TGTGCCAGCTCAGACCAGGGGGCCGGGGAGCTGTTTTTT. Encoded protein: CASSDQGAGELFF.

The chain combines TRBV27 with TRBJ1-6; D unresolved. Per the germline V gene, CDR1 is MNHEY and CDR2 is SMNVEV (reference sequence). V lost 6 bases, J lost 7 bases, and 10 bases lay in between. This CDR3 spans 13 amino acids. The chain's CDR3 is CASREGYNSPLHF. In DNA, the CDR3 is TGTGCCAGCAGAGAAGGGTACAATTCACCCCTCCACTTT.

The CDR3 is CATSRDMQESSLHF. CDR3 nucleotide sequence: TGTGCCACCAGCAGAGATATGCAGGAAAGCTCCCTCCACTTT. V is TRBV15 and J is TRBJ1-6; no firm D call. V lost 0 bases to trimming and J lost 14 bases, with 14 bases between them. The CDR3 spans 14 residues. Germline V CDR1 and CDR2: LNHNV, YYDKDF (reference sequence).

The chain combines TRBV6-2 or TRBV6-3 with TRBJ1-5; 7 bases are a match to TRBD1. Germline-derived CDR1 and CDR2 are MNHEY and SVGEGT. CDR3 length equals 13 residues. Unmatched junction bases numbered 5, after V lost 5 bases and J lost 7 bases. The CDR3 region is CASSETGLQPQHF. The CDR3 DNA reads as TGTGCCAGCAGTGAGACAGGGTTGCAGCCCCAGCATTTT.

This clone was seen a handful of times. The junction and the germline gene differ at one end; a read error may be behind it. The chain uses TRBV19 and TRBJ2-4; 10 bases are a match to TRBD2. The CDR3 is made up of 15 amino acids. Germline CDR1 and CDR2: LNHDA and SQIVND (reference sequence). The CDR3 loop reads CASSIRGLAGVNLNF. CDR3 in DNA: TGTGCCAGTAGTATAAGGGGGCTAGCGGGGGTTAATCTGAACTTC.

This clone was seen only a few times. The V and J genes are TRBV5-1 and TRBJ2-2; D is possibly TRBD2 (5 bases). CDR3 length: 15 amino acids. Deletions cut 1 base from V and 5 bases from J, with 12 bases between. CDR1 is SGHRS, CDR2 YFSETQ, per germline. In DNA, the CDR3 is TGCGCCAGCAGCTTGTCGGAGAGGGAAACCGGGGAGCTGTTTTTT. This sequence encodes CASSLSERETGELFF.

This chain joins TRBV4-1 and TRBJ1-5, with D maybe TRBD1 (6 bases). The CDR3 runs to 16 residues. CDR1 is MGHRA and CDR2 is YSYEKL in the germline V gene. Trimming pared 1 base from V and 4 bases from J, leaving 14 bases between. CDR3 loop: CASSQGRGNWNQPQHF. Written as DNA, the CDR3 is TGCGCCAGCAGCCAAGGGAGGGGGAATTGGAATCAGCCCCAGCATTTT.

The rearrangement links TRBV7-9 to TRBJ2-1; TRBD1 agrees at 8 bases. The V gene end was trimmed by 5 bases and the J gene end by 4 bases; junction bases not matched to a gene: 13. The CDR3 runs to 17 residues. The germline V gene has CDR1 SEHNR and CDR2 FQNEAQ (reference sequence). CDR3: CASSGQGTGPLYNEQFF. CDR3 in DNA: TGTGCCAGCAGCGGACAGGGAACTGGTCCCTTATACAATGAGCAGTTCTTC.

The table lists this clone with a few counts. This chain links TRBV6-2 or TRBV6-3 with TRBJ2-1; TRBD2 aligns across 13 bases. V lost 5 bases and J lost 3; bases outside the gene matches: 13. Germline V gives CDR1 MNHEY, CDR2 SVGEGT. The CDR3 extends over 19 amino acids. The CDR3 DNA sequence: TGTGCCAGCAGTACCTGGACTAGCGGGAGCGGGGCCCTCTACAATGAGCAGTTCTTC. It yields the protein CASSTWTSGSGALYNEQFF.

The chain uses TRBV10-1 and TRBJ2-1, with 8 positions matching TRBD2. The germline V gene has CDR1 WNHNN and CDR2 SYGVQD (reference sequence). The CDR3 sequence is 15 residues long. The V segment lost 3 bases and the J segment 9 bases; nucleotides outside the gene matches: 10. CDR3 loop: CASSDPGGGRGEQFF. CDR3 sequence (DNA): TGCGCCAGCAGTGACCCCGGGGGGGGCCGAGGTGAGCAGTTCTTC.

This chain links TRBV2 with TRBJ1-5; no reliable D call. The CDR3 is made up of 14 amino acids. Germline V gene lookup returns CDR1 SNHLY and CDR2 FYNNEI. Trimming took off 6 bases at V and 3 bases at J, with 12 bases between the two ends. CDR3 coding DNA: TGTGCCAGCAGGGCCCCCAGCCACAATCAGCCCCAGCATTTT. Its protein is CASRAPSHNQPQHF.

The gene calls are TRBV6-5 and TRBJ1-1; 9 bases fit TRBD1. Trimming removed 6 bases from V and 9 bases from J; junction bases left unmatched: 14. CDR3 length: 15 amino acids. The germline V gene encodes CDR1 MNHEY and CDR2 SVGAGI. CDR3 sequence (DNA): TGTGCCAGCAGCCCCCGGGACAGGGCCTCGGGTAAAGCTTTCTTT. This translates into CASSPRDRASGKAFF.

The rearrangement links TRBV5-1 to TRBJ2-5, with 7 bases lining up with TRBD2. There are 16 residues in the CDR3. Germline trimming cut 2 bases from V and 2 bases from J; bases unmatched to any gene: 9. Germline values: CDR1 SGHRS, CDR2 YFSETQ. As DNA, the CDR3 is TGCGCCAGCAGCTTTGGACTAGGTACGGGACAAGAGACCCAGTACTTC. As protein: CASSFGLGTGQETQYF.

J is TRBJ1-5 and V is TRBV18; D unresolved. Trimming removed 6 bases from V and 0 bases from J, with 6 bases in between. CDR1 is KGHSH, CDR2 LQKENI, per germline. This CDR3 is 13 amino acids long. The CDR3 nucleotides are TGTGCCAGCTCTGCTGATAGCAATCAGCCCCAGCATTTT. This codes for CASSADSNQPQHF.

The chain uses TRBV6-2 or TRBV6-3 and TRBJ1-5; weak D call: TRBD1 (6 bases). The germline gives CDR1 MNHEY, CDR2 SVGEGT. CDR3 size: 14 residues. Trimming pared 2 bases from V and 4 bases from J, leaving 9 bases between. CDR3 DNA sequence: TGTGCCAGCAGTTACGTGGACAGAAATCAGCCCCAGCATTTT. Protein: CASSYVDRNQPQHF.

The rearrangement joins TRBV5-6 to TRBJ2-3, with D possibly TRBD1 on 5 matching bases. Germline loops: CDR1 SGHDT, CDR2 YYEEEE. The CDR3 is 15 residues long. Trimming shortened V by 0 bases and J by 4 bases, and 12 bases separated the two germline ends. CDR3 loop: CASSLDGRRADTQYF. CDR3 nucleotides: TGTGCCAGCAGCTTGGACGGGCGCAGGGCAGATACGCAGTATTTT.

The rearrangement joins TRBV5-6 to TRBJ2-7; D call uncertain. Germline V CDR1 and CDR2: SGHDT, YYEEEE. Trimming stripped 0 bases from V and 0 bases from J, with 7 bases between. The CDR3 consists of 14 residues. As DNA, the CDR3 is TGTGCCAGCAGCTTGGAACAGAGCTCCTACGAGCAGTACTTC. Residues: CASSLEQSSYEQYF.

The chain combines TRBV20-1 with TRBJ1-2; unclear D gene. The CDR3 is 11 residues long. The V and J ends lost 3 bases and 7 bases respectively, with 9 bases between them. The germline CDR1 and CDR2 sequences are DFQATT and SNEGSKA (reference sequence). CDR3 nucleotide sequence: TGCAGTGCTAGGGGAGTCGGTGGCTACACCTTC. It codes for CSARGVGGYTF.